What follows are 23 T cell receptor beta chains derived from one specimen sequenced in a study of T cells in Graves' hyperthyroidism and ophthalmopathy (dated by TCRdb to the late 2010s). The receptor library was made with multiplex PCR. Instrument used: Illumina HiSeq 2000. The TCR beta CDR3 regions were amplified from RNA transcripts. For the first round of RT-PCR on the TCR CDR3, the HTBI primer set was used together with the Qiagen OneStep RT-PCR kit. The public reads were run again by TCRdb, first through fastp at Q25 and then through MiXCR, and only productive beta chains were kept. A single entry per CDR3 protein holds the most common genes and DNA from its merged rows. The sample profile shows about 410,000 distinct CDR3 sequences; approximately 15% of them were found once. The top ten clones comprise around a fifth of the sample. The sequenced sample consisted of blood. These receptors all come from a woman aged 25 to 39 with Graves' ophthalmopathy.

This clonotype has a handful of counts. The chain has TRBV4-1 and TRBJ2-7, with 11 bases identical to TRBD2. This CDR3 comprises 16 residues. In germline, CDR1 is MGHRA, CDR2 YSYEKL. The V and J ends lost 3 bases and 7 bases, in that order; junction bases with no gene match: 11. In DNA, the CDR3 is TGCGCCAGCAGCCAGTTAGCGGGGGGGATCTCCGGTGAGCAGTACTTC. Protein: CASSQLAGGISGEQYF.

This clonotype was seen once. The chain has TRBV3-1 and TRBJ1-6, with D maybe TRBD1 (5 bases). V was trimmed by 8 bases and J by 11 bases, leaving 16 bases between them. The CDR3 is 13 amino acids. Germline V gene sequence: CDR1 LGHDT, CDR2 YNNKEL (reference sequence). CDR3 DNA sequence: TGTGCCAGCTACCCACAGGCCAATCCACCCCTCCACTTT. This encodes CASYPQANPPLHF.

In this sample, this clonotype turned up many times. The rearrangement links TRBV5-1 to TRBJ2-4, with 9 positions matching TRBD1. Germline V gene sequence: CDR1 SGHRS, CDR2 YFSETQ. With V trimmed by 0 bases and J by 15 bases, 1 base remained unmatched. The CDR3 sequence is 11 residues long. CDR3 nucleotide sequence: TGCGCCAGCAGCTTGGGGGACAGGGCGTACTTC. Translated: CASSLGDRAYF.

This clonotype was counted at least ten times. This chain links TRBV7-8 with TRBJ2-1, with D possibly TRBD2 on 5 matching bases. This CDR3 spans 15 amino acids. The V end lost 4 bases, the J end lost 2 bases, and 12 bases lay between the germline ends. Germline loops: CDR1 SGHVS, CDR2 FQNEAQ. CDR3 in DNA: TGTGCCAGCAGCTCTCCCGAGCGGCCCTACAATGAGCAGTTCTTC. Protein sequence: CASSSPERPYNEQFF.

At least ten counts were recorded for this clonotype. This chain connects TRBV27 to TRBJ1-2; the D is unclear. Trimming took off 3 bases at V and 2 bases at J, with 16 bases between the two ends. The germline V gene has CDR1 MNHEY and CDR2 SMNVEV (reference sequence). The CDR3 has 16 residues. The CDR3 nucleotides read TGTGCCAGCAGTTTGAGGGTGCGTTCTTCCAACTATGGCTACACCTTC. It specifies CASSLRVRSSNYGYTF.

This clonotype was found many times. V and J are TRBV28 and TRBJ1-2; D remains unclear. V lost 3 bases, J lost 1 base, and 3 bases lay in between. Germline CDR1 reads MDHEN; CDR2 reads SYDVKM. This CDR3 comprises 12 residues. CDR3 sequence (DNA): TGTGCCAGCAGTTTGGGTAACTATGGCTACACCTTC. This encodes CASSLGNYGYTF.

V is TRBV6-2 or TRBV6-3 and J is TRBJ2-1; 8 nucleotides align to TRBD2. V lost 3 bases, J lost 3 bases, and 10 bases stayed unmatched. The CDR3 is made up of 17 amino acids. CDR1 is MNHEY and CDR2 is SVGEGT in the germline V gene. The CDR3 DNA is TGTGCCAGCAGTTATGGGGCGGGGGGCGCGGGCTACAATGAGCAGTTCTTC. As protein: CASSYGAGGAGYNEQFF.

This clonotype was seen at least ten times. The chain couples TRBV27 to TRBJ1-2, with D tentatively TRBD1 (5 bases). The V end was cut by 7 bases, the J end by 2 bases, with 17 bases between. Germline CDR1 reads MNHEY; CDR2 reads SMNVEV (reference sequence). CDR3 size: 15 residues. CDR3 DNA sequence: TGTGCCAGCAAGGGTTCGGGGGAACTGAACTATGGCTACACCTTC. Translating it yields CASKGSGELNYGYTF.

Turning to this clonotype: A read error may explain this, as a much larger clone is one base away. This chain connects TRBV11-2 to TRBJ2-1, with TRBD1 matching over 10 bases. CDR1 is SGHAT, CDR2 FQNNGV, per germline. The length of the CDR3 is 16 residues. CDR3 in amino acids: CTSSLQRTGGYNEQFF. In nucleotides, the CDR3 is TGTACCAGCAGCTTGCAACGGACAGGGGGCTACAATGAGCAGTTCTTC.

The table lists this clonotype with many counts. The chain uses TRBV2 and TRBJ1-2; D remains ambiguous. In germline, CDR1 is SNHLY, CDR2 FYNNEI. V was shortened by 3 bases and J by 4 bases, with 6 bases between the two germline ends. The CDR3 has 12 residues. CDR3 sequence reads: CASSDTPYGYTF. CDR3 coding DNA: TGTGCCAGCAGTGATACCCCCTATGGCTACACCTTC.

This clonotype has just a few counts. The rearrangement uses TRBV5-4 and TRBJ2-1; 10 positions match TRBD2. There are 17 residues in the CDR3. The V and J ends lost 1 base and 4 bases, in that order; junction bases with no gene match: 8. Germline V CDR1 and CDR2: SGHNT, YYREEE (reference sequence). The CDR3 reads CASSLSIAGGTYNEQFF. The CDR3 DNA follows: TGTGCCAGCAGCTTGTCGATAGCGGGGGGCACGTACAATGAGCAGTTCTTC.

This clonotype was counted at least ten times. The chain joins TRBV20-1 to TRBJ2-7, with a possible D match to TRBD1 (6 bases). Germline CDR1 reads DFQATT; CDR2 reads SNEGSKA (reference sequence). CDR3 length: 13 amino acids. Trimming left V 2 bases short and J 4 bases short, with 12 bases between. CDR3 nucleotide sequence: TGCAGTGCTAGAAGTGGGGGCGTATACGAGCAGTACTTC. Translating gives CSARSGGVYEQYF.

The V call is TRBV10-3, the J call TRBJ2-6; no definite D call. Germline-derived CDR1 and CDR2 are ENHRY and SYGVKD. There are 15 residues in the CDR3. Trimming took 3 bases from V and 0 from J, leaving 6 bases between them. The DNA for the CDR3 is TGTGCCATCAGTGAAGGGATCTCTGGGGCCAACGTCCTGACTTTC. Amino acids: CAISEGISGANVLTF.

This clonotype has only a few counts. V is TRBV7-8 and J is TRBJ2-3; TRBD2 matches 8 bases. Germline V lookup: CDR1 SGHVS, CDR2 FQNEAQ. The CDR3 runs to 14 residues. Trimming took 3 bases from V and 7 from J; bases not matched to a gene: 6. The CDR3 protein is CASSFTGGRNTQYF. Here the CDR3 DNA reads TGTGCCAGCAGCTTTACGGGGGGGCGTAATACGCAGTATTTT.

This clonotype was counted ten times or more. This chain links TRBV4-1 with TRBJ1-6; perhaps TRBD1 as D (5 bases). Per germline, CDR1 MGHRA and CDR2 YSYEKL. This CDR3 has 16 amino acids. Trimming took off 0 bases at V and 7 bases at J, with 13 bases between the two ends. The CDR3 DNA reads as TGCGCCAGCAGCCAAGAGGGTGGGGACGGGAATTCACCCCTCCACTTT. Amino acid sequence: CASSQEGGDGNSPLHF.

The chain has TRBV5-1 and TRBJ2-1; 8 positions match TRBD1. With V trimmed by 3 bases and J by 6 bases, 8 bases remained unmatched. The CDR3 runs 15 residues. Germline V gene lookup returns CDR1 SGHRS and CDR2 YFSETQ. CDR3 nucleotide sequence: TGCGCCAGCAGCTCCCAGGGGGCGCGGTCCAATGAGCAGTTCTTC. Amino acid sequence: CASSSQGARSNEQFF.

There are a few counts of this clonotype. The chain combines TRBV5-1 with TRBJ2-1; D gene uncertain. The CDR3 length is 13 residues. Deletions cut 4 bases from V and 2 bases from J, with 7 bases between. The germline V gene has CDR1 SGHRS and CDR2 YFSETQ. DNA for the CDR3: TGCGCCAGCAGCCCAAACGCCTACAATGAGCAGTTCTTC. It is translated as CASSPNAYNEQFF. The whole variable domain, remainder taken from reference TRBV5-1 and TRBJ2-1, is KAGVTQTPRYLIKTRGQQVTLSCSPISGHRSVSWYQQTPGQGLQFLFEYFSETQRNKGNFPGRFSGRQFSNSRSEMNVSTLELGDSALYLCASSPNAYNEQFFGPGTRLTVL.

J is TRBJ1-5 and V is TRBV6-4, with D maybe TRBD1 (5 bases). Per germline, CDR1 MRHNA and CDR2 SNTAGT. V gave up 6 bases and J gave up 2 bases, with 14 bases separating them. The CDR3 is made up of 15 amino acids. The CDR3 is CASSHRTGGNQPQHF. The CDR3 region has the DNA TGTGCCAGCAGCCACAGAACAGGAGGCAATCAGCCCCAGCATTTT.

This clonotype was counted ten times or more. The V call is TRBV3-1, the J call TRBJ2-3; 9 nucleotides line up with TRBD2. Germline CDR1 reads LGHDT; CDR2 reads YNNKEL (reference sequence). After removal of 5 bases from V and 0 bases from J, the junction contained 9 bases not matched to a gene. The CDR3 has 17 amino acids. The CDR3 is CASSSPSGDLSTDTQYF. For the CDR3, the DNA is TGTGCCAGCAGCTCGCCTAGCGGGGACCTTAGCACAGATACGCAGTATTTT.

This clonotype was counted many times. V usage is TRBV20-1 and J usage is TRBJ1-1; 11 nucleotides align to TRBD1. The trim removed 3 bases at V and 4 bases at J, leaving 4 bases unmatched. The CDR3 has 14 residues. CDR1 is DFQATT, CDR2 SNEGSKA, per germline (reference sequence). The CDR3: CSARGTGGGTEAFF. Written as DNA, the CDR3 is TGCAGTGCTAGGGGGACAGGGGGGGGCACTGAAGCTTTCTTT.

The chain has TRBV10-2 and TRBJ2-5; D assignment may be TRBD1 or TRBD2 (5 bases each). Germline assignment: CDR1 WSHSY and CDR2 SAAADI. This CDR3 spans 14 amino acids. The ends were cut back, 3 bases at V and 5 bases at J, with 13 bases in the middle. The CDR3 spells CASSDLGVEETQYF. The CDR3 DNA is TGCGCCAGCAGTGATTTGGGGGTCGAGGAGACCCAGTACTTC.

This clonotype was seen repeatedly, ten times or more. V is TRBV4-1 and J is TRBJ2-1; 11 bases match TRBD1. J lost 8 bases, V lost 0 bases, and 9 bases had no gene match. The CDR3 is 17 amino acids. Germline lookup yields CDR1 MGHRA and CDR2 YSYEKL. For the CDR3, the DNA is TGCGCCAGCAGCCAAGATGGGACAGGGGGGCGTTGGTATGAGCAGTTCTTC. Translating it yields CASSQDGTGGRWYEQFF.

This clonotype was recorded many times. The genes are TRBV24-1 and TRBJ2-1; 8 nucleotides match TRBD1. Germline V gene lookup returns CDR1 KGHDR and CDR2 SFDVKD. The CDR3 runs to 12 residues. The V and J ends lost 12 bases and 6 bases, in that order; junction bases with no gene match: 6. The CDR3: CAARTGSNEQFF. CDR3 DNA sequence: TGTGCCGCCCGGACAGGGAGCAATGAGCAGTTCTTC.